The 25 T cell receptor beta chains in this list originate from one sample, sequenced in a study of T cells in Graves' hyperthyroidism and ophthalmopathy. Amplification of TCR beta CDR3 regions was performed using RNA transcripts as template. In the first-round RT-PCR of the TCR CDR3, the HTBI primer set was used. MiXCR, applied by TCRdb to the multiplex PCR reads, yields one record per CDR3 protein. The sample has about 480,000 distinct CDR3 sequences, roughly an eighth seen once. The specimen was blood. These receptors were obtained from a woman aged 18-30 years with Graves' hyperthyroidism.

The sample holds a few counts of this clonotype. The J gene is TRBJ1-4, the V gene TRBV13, with D hard to call. Trimming removed 5 bases from V and 7 bases from J, with 20 bases in between. The CDR3 is 16 amino acids. Per the germline V gene, CDR1 is PRHDT and CDR2 is FYEKMQ (reference sequence). CDR3 protein: CASSAPLCGWCEKLFF. CDR3 in DNA: TGTGCCAGCAGCGCACCTCTTTGCGGTTGGTGTGAAAAACTGTTTTTT. Full variable domain (missing parts from reference TRBV13 and TRBJ1-4): AAGVIQSPRHLIKEKRETATLKCYPIPRHDTVYWYQQGPGQDPQFLISFYEKMQSDKGSIPDRFSAQQFSDYHSELNMSSLELGDSALYFCASSAPLCGWCEKLFFGSGTQLSVL.

At least ten counts were recorded for this clonotype. The chain links TRBV24-1 to TRBJ1-5, with a tentative D call TRBD1 (6 bases). Germline CDR1 KGHDR, CDR2 SFDVKD. CDR3 length: 16 residues. With 4 bases removed from V and 1 base from J, the gap between germline ends came to 13 bases. In nucleotides, the CDR3 is TGTGCCACCAGTGAATCCGGGACACCGAGCAATCAGCCCCAGCATTTT. Its protein product is CATSESGTPSNQPQHF.

This clonotype was counted ten times or more. This chain joins TRBV10-3 and TRBJ2-1, with 7 bases identical to TRBD2. The CDR3 loop spans 18 amino acids. The V and J ends lost 4 bases and 0 bases, in that order; junction bases with no gene match: 12. Germline CDR1 is ENHRY and CDR2 is SYGVKD. CDR3 sequence: CAISAGGKPPGSYNEQFF. CDR3 nucleotides: TGTGCCATCAGTGCGGGGGGTAAGCCGCCAGGCTCCTACAATGAGCAGTTCTTC.

Many counts were recorded for this clonotype. The chain joins TRBV6-5 to TRBJ2-3, with a tentative D call TRBD2 (5 bases). The CDR3 spans 14 residues. CDR1 is MNHEY and CDR2 is SVGAGI in the germline V gene. The V and J ends lost 0 bases and 4 bases respectively, with 8 bases between them. CDR3 sequence reads: CASSYSMRADTQYF. The DNA of the CDR3 is TGTGCCAGCAGTTACTCGATGCGGGCAGATACGCAGTATTTT.

This clonotype was found many times. The V and J genes are TRBV30 and TRBJ2-3; 9 nucleotides line up with TRBD2. CDR3 length equals 14 residues. After removal of 7 bases from V and 0 bases from J, the junction contained 5 bases not matched to a gene. The germline CDR1 and CDR2 sequences are GTSNPN and SVGIG (reference sequence). For the CDR3, the DNA is TGTGCCTCCCCGACTAGCGGAAGCACAGATACGCAGTATTTT. Translating it yields CASPTSGSTDTQYF.

This clonotype was detected many times. V and J are TRBV27 and TRBJ1-2, with a possible D match to TRBD1 (6 bases). The CDR3 runs 15 residues. V lost 0 bases and J lost 2, with 10 bases in between. Germline values: CDR1 MNHEY, CDR2 SMNVEV (reference sequence). For the CDR3, the DNA is TGTGCCAGCAGTTTATCGGTCCAGGGGAACTATGGCTACACCTTC. This translates into CASSLSVQGNYGYTF.

This clonotype was observed at least ten times. Relative to the germline gene, one junction end is altered; a read error may explain this. The chain employs TRBV12-3 or TRBV12-4 and TRBJ1-3; no reliable D call. This CDR3 comprises 17 residues. The CDR3 nucleotides are TGTGCCAGCAGTTTAACCTCGACACCGGTGCTTGGAAACGCCATATATTTT. Its protein product is CASSLTSTPVLGNAIYF.

This clonotype was seen many times. The chain carries TRBV12-3 or TRBV12-4 and TRBJ1-3, with D uncertain. V gave up 3 bases and J gave up 3 bases, with 15 bases separating them. The CDR3 length is 16 residues. The DNA for the CDR3 is TGTGCCAGCAGTTTCCGCCCGGGCCACCATGGAAACACCATATATTTT. It codes for CASSFRPGHHGNTIYF.

In the case of this clonotype: Since a much larger clone is just one base distant, this may be a read error. V is TRBV6-2 or TRBV6-3 and J is TRBJ1-2; 8 nucleotides match TRBD1. CDR1 is MNHEY and CDR2 is SVGEGT in the germline V gene. The CDR3 length is 14 residues. V gave up 8 bases and J gave up 0 bases; unmatched junction bases: 5. The DNA for the CDR3 is TGTGCCAGCGATAGACAGGGGACTAACTATGGCTACACCTTC. Translation: CASDRQGTNYGYTF.

This clonotype has at least ten counts. The chain links TRBV11-2 to TRBJ2-3; D remains ambiguous. The CDR3 covers 12 residues. V dropped 8 bases and J dropped 3 bases, with 9 bases sitting between them. CDR1 is SGHAT, CDR2 FQNNGV, per germline. This chain's CDR3 is CASHGETDTQYF. For the CDR3, the DNA is TGTGCCAGCCATGGGGAAACAGATACGCAGTATTTT.

This clonotype was recorded at least ten times. The chain joins TRBV20-1 to TRBJ1-4; D may be TRBD1 (6 bases). The CDR3 extends over 14 amino acids. Trimming pared 2 bases from V and 8 bases from J, leaving 15 bases between. Germline V gene data show CDR1 as DFQATT and CDR2 as SNEGSKA (reference sequence). Here the CDR3 reads CSARSIGDTEKLFF. The CDR3 DNA reads TGCAGTGCTAGATCCATAGGGGACACCGAAAAACTGTTTTTT.

At least ten counts were recorded for this clonotype. The J gene is TRBJ2-1, the V gene TRBV19, with D possibly being TRBD1 (6 bases). CDR3 length: 13 amino acids. Germline values: CDR1 LNHDA, CDR2 SQIVND (reference sequence). Deletions cut 7 bases from V and 3 bases from J, with 10 bases between. CDR3: CASTTGFYNEQFF. The CDR3 DNA reads as TGTGCCAGTACTACAGGGTTCTACAATGAGCAGTTCTTC.

The table lists this clonotype with many counts. The chain uses TRBV19 and TRBJ2-5; 9 bases match TRBD2. CDR1 is LNHDA and CDR2 is SQIVND in the germline V gene (reference sequence). The length of the CDR3 is 16 residues. V lost 7 bases to trimming and J lost 5 bases; unmatched junction nucleotides: 14. The chain's CDR3 is CASTAEGSGRIETQYF. CDR3 sequence (DNA): TGTGCCAGTACGGCGGAGGGGAGCGGGAGGATTGAGACCCAGTACTTC.

In this sample, this clonotype turned up many times. The V gene is TRBV10-3, the J gene TRBJ1-1; the D gene is possibly TRBD1 (5 bases). Germline V gene sequence: CDR1 ENHRY, CDR2 SYGVKD. The CDR3 is 17 amino acids. V was pared by 7 bases and J by 2 bases, with 23 bases between. The CDR3 here is CAINVDNSVRNNTEAFF. The CDR3 DNA reads TGTGCCATCAACGTGGACAACTCCGTTCGAAATAACACTGAAGCTTTCTTT.

This clonotype was seen many times. The chain carries TRBV2 and TRBJ2-7, with 9 bases matching TRBD1. The CDR3 runs to 12 residues. V lost 8 bases to trimming and J lost 4 bases; unmatched junction nucleotides: 3. Germline V gene sequence: CDR1 SNHLY, CDR2 FYNNEI. The CDR3 sequence: CASGQGYYEQYF. The CDR3 bases are TGTGCCAGCGGACAGGGGTATTACGAGCAGTACTTC. Together with reference TRBV2 and TRBJ2-7, the CDR3 gives the full variable domain: EPEVTQTPSHQVTQMGQEVILRCVPISNHLYFYWYRQILGQKVEFLVSFYNNEISEKSEIFDDQFSVERPDGSNFTLKIRSTKLEDSAMYFCASGQGYYEQYFGPGTRLTVT.

This clonotype was observed many times. The chain has TRBV18 and TRBJ2-7; TRBD2 aligns across 8 bases. CDR1 is KGHSH and CDR2 is LQKENI in the germline V gene. The CDR3 has 14 residues. The J segment lost 1 base and the V segment lost 8 bases, leaving 7 bases of the junction unmatched. CDR3 loop: CASSPTSGSYEQYF. DNA of the CDR3: TGTGCCAGCAGTCCCACTAGCGGATCCTACGAGCAGTACTTC.

This clonotype has at least ten counts. J is TRBJ2-3 and V is TRBV12-3 or TRBV12-4; D ambiguous. V was trimmed by 6 bases and J by 5 bases, leaving 18 bases between them. This CDR3 contains 15 residues. The DNA of the CDR3 is TGTGCCAGCAGCCTCCCACCTCCCCGCCGAGATACGCAGTATTTT. Protein product: CASSLPPPRRDTQYF.

The rearrangement joins TRBV30 to TRBJ1-6, with TRBD1 identical over 7 bases. CDR3 size: 14 residues. The germline V gene has CDR1 GTSNPN and CDR2 SVGIG (reference sequence). The trim removed 0 bases at V and 12 bases at J, leaving 8 bases unmatched. In DNA, the CDR3 is TGTGCCTGGAGTGTAAGGGGACAGCTTAAACCCCTCCACTTT. It yields the protein CAWSVRGQLKPLHF.

Here the CDR3 reads CATSDLGQGEGTQYF. The CDR3 DNA reads TGTGCCACCAGTGATCTTGGACAAGGGGAGGGTACGCAGTATTTT. The chain uses TRBV24-1 and TRBJ2-3, with 7 bases identical to TRBD2. Germline values: CDR1 KGHDR, CDR2 SFDVKD. There are 15 residues in the CDR3. Trimming took 3 bases from V and 8 from J; bases not matched to a gene: 10.

In this sample, this clonotype turned up many times. This sequence joins TRBV6-1 and TRBJ2-2; 7 bases are a match to TRBD2. Germline values: CDR1 MNHNS, CDR2 SASEGT. J was trimmed by 5 bases and V by 6 bases; bases with no gene match: 15. The CDR3 covers 17 residues. DNA for the CDR3: TGTGCCAGCAGGGGGGTAGTGGGAGGGCTCGGTACCGGGGAGCTGTTTTTT. This translates into CASRGVVGGLGTGELFF.

There are many counts of this clonotype. The chain employs TRBV2 and TRBJ2-1, with TRBD2 matching 7 bases. CDR1 SNHLY and CDR2 FYNNEI come from the germline V gene. The CDR3 has 13 residues. V dropped 10 bases and J dropped 7; count of bases not matched to a gene: 10. The CDR3 nucleotides read TGTGCCACCCTCCCAGCGGGAACTAATGAGCAGTTCTTC. Translating it yields CATLPAGTNEQFF.

The chain links TRBV24-1 to TRBJ1-1; TRBD1 agrees at 8 bases. The V gene's germline CDR1 is KGHDR and CDR2 SFDVKD. The CDR3 has 14 amino acids. V shed 5 bases and J 8 bases; nucleotides not matched to a gene: 9. CDR3 sequence: CATSGTGIKPEAFF. DNA of the CDR3: TGTGCCACCAGTGGGACAGGGATTAAACCAGAAGCTTTCTTT.

This clonotype was observed a few times. CDR3 nucleotides: TGTGCCAGCAGTTTCGCAGGGGGCAATCAGCCCCAGCATTTT. Amino acids: CASSFAGGNQPQHF. J is TRBJ1-5 and V is TRBV12-3 or TRBV12-4; D possibly corresponds to TRBD1 (6 bases). CDR3 size: 14 residues. Trimming shortened V by 3 bases and J by 2 bases, and 8 bases separated the two germline ends.

This clonotype has ten or more counts. The chain carries TRBV11-2 and TRBJ2-2, with 8 nucleotides matching TRBD2. CDR3 size: 17 residues. Germline V lookup: CDR1 SGHAT, CDR2 FQNNGV. The V segment lost 8 bases and the J segment 4 bases; nucleotides outside the gene matches: 15. The CDR3 nucleotides are TGTGCCAGCGGCCAGATCCTAGCGGGCCTTGTCACCGGGGAGCTGTTTTTT. Protein: CASGQILAGLVTGELFF.

This clonotype was detected only a few times. The chain employs TRBV6-4 and TRBJ2-2; D gene uncertain. This CDR3 has 14 amino acids. Trimming removed 4 bases from V and 2 bases from J, with 8 bases in between. Germline V lookup: CDR1 MRHNA, CDR2 SNTAGT. CDR3 protein: CASSGEFNTGELFF. The CDR3, as DNA: TGTGCCAGCAGTGGAGAATTCAACACCGGGGAGCTGTTTTTT.